The present entry profiles one T cell receptor beta chain with its context. The primer mix had 60 Vbeta and 13 Jbeta primers. TCRdb's copy holds only in-frame clones and misses some; the assay was immunoSEQ multiplex PCR. The data contain around 70,000 clones, about nine tenths of them seen just once; the ten biggest clones take up roughly 2%. The CDR3 sequence is 13 residues long. The germline V gene has CDR1 MNHEY and CDR2 SMNVEV (reference sequence). This sample stems from a study of cytomegalovirus exposure and HLA in healthy donors. Sequencing was done on a sample of PBMCs. This chain links TRBV27 with TRBJ2-2, with 7 bases identical to TRBD2. The receptor comes from a woman aged 30 to 39 in good health and CMV-seronegative. The CDR3 DNA reads as TGTGTAGCTAGCGGAGCGAACACCGGGGAGCTGTTTTTT. This translates into CVASGANTGELFF.